This is a list of T cell receptor beta chains from one sample in a study of PD-1 blockade in classical Hodgkin lymphoma. Some clones are missing from TCRdb's copy, which holds only in-frame ones; the method was immunoSEQ multiplex PCR. The sample yields nearly 100,000 clones, roughly 88% seen once. The sequencing here drew on peripheral blood mononuclear cells (PBMCs), taken at baseline. The receptors here all came from a human donor with classical Hodgkin lymphoma. Both conserved end residues are part of each CDR3. The D gene is left open where the match is weak. Only part of the rows carry a size: once, few, many, or a class if the clone is expanded.

CDR3 DNA,CDR3 protein,V gene,D gene,J gene,clone size
TGTGCCAGCAGCTTAGAAGGACTAGCGGACTACAATGAGCAGTTCTTC,CASSLEGLADYNEQFF,TRBV11-2,TRBD2,TRBJ2-1,-
TGCAGCGTTATGGAACAGAGTGAAGCTTTCTTT,CSVMEQSEAFF,TRBV29-1,-,TRBJ1-1,-
TGTGCCACCAGCAACCACAGGGAAAAACTGTTTTTT,CATSNHREKLFF,TRBV15,-,TRBJ1-4,-
TGTGCCGGAGTACAGGGGGCTCGCACTGAAGCTTTCTTT,CAGVQGARTEAFF,TRBV7-9,TRBD1,TRBJ1-1,-
TGTGCCAGTAGTATGTCGGACACTGAAGCTTTCTTT,CASSMSDTEAFF,TRBV19,-,TRBJ1-1,once
TGTGCCACCAGCGGAGCGGGACAGCAAAACATTCAGTACTTC,CATSGAGQQNIQYF,TRBV15,-,TRBJ2-4,-
TGCGCCAGCAGCCCCAGGGCGGGAATCTCCTACGAGCAGTACTTC,CASSPRAGISYEQYF,TRBV5-1,-,TRBJ2-7,-
TGTGCCAGCAGCCGGACTTACAATCAGCCCCAGCATTTT,CASSRTYNQPQHF,TRBV7-6,-,TRBJ1-5,-
TGCGCCAGCAGCTTGGCCGGCGTACAGGGTGCCTACGCAGATACGCAGTATTTT,CASSLAGVQGAYADTQYF,TRBV5-1,-,TRBJ2-3,few
TGTGCCAGTAGTATCTCAGCTAGCACAGATACGCAGTATTTT,CASSISASTDTQYF,TRBV19,-,TRBJ2-3,-
TGTGCCAGCAGTGGCTACCAGAATTCACCCCTCCACTTT,CASSGYQNSPLHF,TRBV25-1,-,TRBJ1-6,-
TGTGCCTGGAGTGTACAACTCGGCGGTGGCTACACCTTC,CAWSVQLGGGYTF,TRBV30,-,TRBJ1-2,-
TGTGCCAGCAGCTTGGAGCGGGTTGGCACCGGGGAGCTGTTTTTT,CASSLERVGTGELFF,TRBV5-6,-,TRBJ2-2,-
TGTGCCAGCAGTCACGGGAATAACAATGAGCAGTTCTTC,CASSHGNNNEQFF,TRBV7-9,-,TRBJ2-1,-
TGTGCCAGCAGCCTCACGGGACAGGGGTTCCCCTACGAGCAGTACTTC,CASSLTGQGFPYEQYF,TRBV14,TRBD1,TRBJ2-7,-
TGTGCCAGCAGTGAAATGTCGGGAAACACCATATATTTT,CASSEMSGNTIYF,TRBV2,-,TRBJ1-3,few
TGTGCCAGCAGCCCCCAGAATTGGGTGACCCAGTACTTC,CASSPQNWVTQYF,TRBV7-2,-,TRBJ2-5,-
TGTGCCAGCAGTGCACAGGGAGTATACGAGCAGTACTTC,CASSAQGVYEQYF,TRBV6-1,-,TRBJ2-7,-
TGTGCCAGCAGCTTGGGAGGATCTAGCACAGATACGCAGTATTTT,CASSLGGSSTDTQYF,TRBV5-4,-,TRBJ2-3,-
TGTGCCAGCAGCGTCACGGGTCAGGGCCGCCAAGAGACCCAGTACTTC,CASSVTGQGRQETQYF,TRBV5-6,-,TRBJ2-5,-
TGTGCCAGCAGCCAGGTGGGACCCACCGCCGGGGAGCTGTTTTTT,CASSQVGPTAGELFF,TRBV7-8,-,TRBJ2-2,-
TGTGCCAGCAGCCTGCAATTCAATGAGCAGTTCTTC,CASSLQFNEQFF,TRBV6-1,-,TRBJ2-1,-
TGCGCCAGCAGCGTCGACAGAGCGCCCTACGAGCAGTACTTC,CASSVDRAPYEQYF,TRBV5-1,-,TRBJ2-7,-
TGTGCCAGCAAGGACAGGGTCCATGGCTACACCTTC,CASKDRVHGYTF,TRBV9,TRBD1,TRBJ1-2,-
TGTGCCAGCACGAGTCCCGACAGGGCCCTCGGAAACACCATATATTTT,CASTSPDRALGNTIYF,TRBV28,TRBD1,TRBJ1-3,-
TGCGCCAGCAGAACCGGGACATACTCTGGAAACACCATATATTTT,CASRTGTYSGNTIYF,TRBV5-1,-,TRBJ1-3,-
TGTGCCAGCAGCCAAGTATTAGTAAGTGAGCAGTTCTTC,CASSQVLVSEQFF,TRBV14,-,TRBJ2-1,-
TGTGCCAGCAGCTTGGTAGGCAGCAACTCCTACGAGCAGTACTTC,CASSLVGSNSYEQYF,TRBV5-5,-,TRBJ2-7,-
TGTGCCAGCTCACCAGGGACCCCTACCCCGTTGGATACGCAGTATTTT,CASSPGTPTPLDTQYF,TRBV18,-,TRBJ2-3,-
TGTGCCAGCTCCGGACAGTCGAACACTGAAGCTTTCTTT,CASSGQSNTEAFF,TRBV18,-,TRBJ1-1,-
TGTGCCAGCAGCTCCCGGACAGGGGCCTTTAACTATGGCTACACCTTC,CASSSRTGAFNYGYTF,TRBV9,TRBD1,TRBJ1-2,-
TGCGCCAGCAGCCTCAGAGGGTTTATCGCTGAAGCTTTCTTT,CASSLRGFIAEAFF,TRBV4-3,-,TRBJ1-1,-
TGTGCCAGCAGCGCCAGACAGGGAGGTGAGCAGTTCTTC,CASSARQGGEQFF,TRBV5-4,-,TRBJ2-1,-
TGCGCCAGCAGCCCAAAAGCGGGAGGGCCTACGGGTGAGCAGTTCTTC,CASSPKAGGPTGEQFF,TRBV5-1,TRBD2,TRBJ2-1,-
TGTGCCAGTAGTAGACTAGCGGGTGGCGTGGAGCAGTTCTTC,CASSRLAGGVEQFF,TRBV19,TRBD2,TRBJ2-1,once
TGTGCCAGCAGCTTAGGACAGGTTCTCTACGAGCAGTACTTC,CASSLGQVLYEQYF,TRBV7-2,-,TRBJ2-7,-
TGCAGCGTTATGAGGGACGAGAACACTGAAGCTTTCTTT,CSVMRDENTEAFF,TRBV29-1,-,TRBJ1-1,-
TGTGCCAGCAGTTATACAGGGGGAACGAGGAATGAAAAACTGTTTTTT,CASSYTGGTRNEKLFF,TRBV2,TRBD1,TRBJ1-4,-
TGTGCCAGTAGTGTTAACCAGGGAAGTACAGCTTTCTTT,CASSVNQGSTAFF,TRBV19,-,TRBJ1-1,-
TGCGCCAGCAGCTTGGACGTCCTCTCTGGGGCCAACGTCCTGACTTTC,CASSLDVLSGANVLTF,TRBV5-1,-,TRBJ2-6,-
TGTGCCAGCAGCTTTCAACAGGGGTCAGAAGCTTTCTTT,CASSFQQGSEAFF,TRBV7-2,TRBD1,TRBJ1-1,-
TGCGCCAGCAGCCAAGACCGGACTAGCGGACCCTACAATGAGCAGTTCTTC,CASSQDRTSGPYNEQFF,TRBV4-3,TRBD2,TRBJ2-1,-
TGTGCCAGTAGTCGGGACACAGGATATAATTCACCCCTCCACTTT,CASSRDTGYNSPLHF,TRBV19,-,TRBJ1-6,-
TGTGCCAGTAGTATGTTACCTAACACTGAAGCTTTCTTT,CASSMLPNTEAFF,TRBV19,-,TRBJ1-1,-
TGCAGCTACGCCAGGGGGTCCTACGAGCAGTACTTC,CSYARGSYEQYF,TRBV29-1,TRBD1,TRBJ2-7,-